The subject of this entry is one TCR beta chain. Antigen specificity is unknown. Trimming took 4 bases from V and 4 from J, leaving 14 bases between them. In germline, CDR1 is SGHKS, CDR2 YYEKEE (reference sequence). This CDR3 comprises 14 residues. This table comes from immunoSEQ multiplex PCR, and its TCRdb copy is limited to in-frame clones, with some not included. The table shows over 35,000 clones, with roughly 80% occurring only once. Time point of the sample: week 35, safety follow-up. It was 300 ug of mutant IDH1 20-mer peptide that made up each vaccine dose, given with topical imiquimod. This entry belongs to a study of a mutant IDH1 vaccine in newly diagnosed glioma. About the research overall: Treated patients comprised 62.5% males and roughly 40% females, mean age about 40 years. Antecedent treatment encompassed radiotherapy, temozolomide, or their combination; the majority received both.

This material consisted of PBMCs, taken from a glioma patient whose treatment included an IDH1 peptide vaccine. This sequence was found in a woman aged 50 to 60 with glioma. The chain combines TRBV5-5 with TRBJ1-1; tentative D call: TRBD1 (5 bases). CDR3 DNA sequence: TGTGCCAGCAGCCCGAGGGACGGTAGCACTGAAGCTTTCTTT. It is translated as CASSPRDGSTEAFF.